What follows are 3 T cell receptor beta chains derived from one specimen sequenced in a study of T cells in Graves' hyperthyroidism and ophthalmopathy. Using RNA transcripts as the source, TCR beta CDR3 regions were amplified. The study used the HTBI primer set for a first-round RT-PCR of the TCR CDR3. TCRdb re-derived calls from the multiplex PCR reads in MiXCR, one entry per CDR3 protein. The sample holds hundreds of thousands of distinct CDR3 sequences; over 15% are singletons and the top ten take roughly a sixth. Sequencing was performed on blood. Every receptor here comes from a woman in her 50s with Graves' hyperthyroidism that later progressed to Graves' ophthalmopathy.

This clonotype was detected ten times or more. The V and J genes are TRBV12-3 or TRBV12-4 and TRBJ2-7; D ambiguous. The CDR3 is made up of 15 amino acids. V was clipped by 0 bases and J by 0 bases, with 9 bases between them. CDR3 bases: TGTGCCAGCAGTTTAGCGAAACTGAGCTCCTACGAGCAGTACTTC. Translated: CASSLAKLSSYEQYF.

This clonotype appeared many times. The V and J genes are TRBV18 and TRBJ2-1; the D gene is possibly TRBD1 (6 bases). This CDR3 has 15 amino acids. CDR1 KGHSH and CDR2 LQKENI come from the germline V gene. V was cut by 2 bases and J by 0 bases, with 8 bases left in between. Here the CDR3 DNA reads TGTGCCAGCTCACCAAGGGGGAACTCCTACAATGAGCAGTTCTTC. It translates to CASSPRGNSYNEQFF.

As to this clonotype: The germline gene is not matched at one end of the junction; a read error may be the cause. The gene calls are TRBV5-6 and TRBJ2-5; D uncertain. The germline V gene has CDR1 SGHDT and CDR2 YYEEEE. The CDR3 spans 11 residues. CDR3 residues: CAGSLLKTQYF. CDR3 bases: TGTGCCGGCAGCTTGCTAAAGACCCAGTACTTC.